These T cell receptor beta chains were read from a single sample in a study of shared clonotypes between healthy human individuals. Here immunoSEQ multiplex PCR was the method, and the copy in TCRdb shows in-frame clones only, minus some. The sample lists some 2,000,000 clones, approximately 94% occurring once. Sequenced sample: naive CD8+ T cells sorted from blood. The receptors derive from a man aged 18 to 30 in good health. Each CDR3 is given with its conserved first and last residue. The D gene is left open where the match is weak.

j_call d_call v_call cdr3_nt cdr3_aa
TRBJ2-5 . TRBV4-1 TGCGCCAGCAGCCAAGTCGGGATTGAGACCCAGTACTTC CASSQVGIETQYF
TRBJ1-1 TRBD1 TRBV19 TGTGCCAGTAGTACTGAAGCATGGGACAGGGGGTCGAACACTGAAGCTTTCTTT CASSTEAWDRGSNTEAFF
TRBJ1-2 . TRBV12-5 TGTGCTAGTGGTGCCGCTCTCGGGGAACGGCCTAACTATGGCTACACCTTC CASGAALGERPNYGYTF
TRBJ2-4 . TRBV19 TGTGCCAGTAGTATATGGTTTGTCGGGGAAGGCAAAAACATTCAGTACTTC CASSIWFVGEGKNIQYF
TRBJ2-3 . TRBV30 TGTGCCTGGATTGTCCCCACAGGGAACACAGATACGCAGTATTTT CAWIVPTGNTDTQYF
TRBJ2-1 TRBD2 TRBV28 TGTGCCAGCAGTTTAATGGGACTATACAATGAGCAGTTCTTC CASSLMGLYNEQFF
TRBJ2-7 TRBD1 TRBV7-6 TGTGCCAGCAGCCACAGGGGCGGAGAGCAGTACTTC CASSHRGGEQYF
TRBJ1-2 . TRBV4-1 TGCGCCAGCAGCCAAGATCGAACTCTATCTCGGGGCTACACCTTC CASSQDRTLSRGYTF
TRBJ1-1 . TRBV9 TGTGCCAGCGGCGATTATTTGAACACTGAAGCTTTCTTT CASGDYLNTEAFF
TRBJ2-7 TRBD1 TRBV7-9 TGTGCCAGCAGCCACCGGGACAGGGTCCCCTACGAGCAGTACTTC CASSHRDRVPYEQYF
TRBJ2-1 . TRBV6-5 TGTGCCAGCAGTTACCAGGGTTCCTACAATGAGCAGTTCTTC CASSYQGSYNEQFF
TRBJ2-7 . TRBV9 TGTGCCAGCAGCTCCAGACCGGGGCTCGAGCAGTACTTC CASSSRPGLEQYF
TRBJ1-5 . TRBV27 TGTGCCAGCGCCGGTTTAGGTATCTATCAGCCCCAGCATTTT CASAGLGIYQPQHF
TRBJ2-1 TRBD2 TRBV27 TGTGCCAGCAGTCTGTTGGGGCTAGCGGGGGGGCATGAGCAGTTCTTC CASSLLGLAGGHEQFF
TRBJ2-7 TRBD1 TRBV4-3 TGCGCCAGCAGCCAAGACACGGGGACAGGGGCCGGGGAGCGGTACTTC CASSQDTGTGAGERYF
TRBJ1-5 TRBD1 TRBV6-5 TGTGCCAGCAGTTACCACTCAGGGGGGAATCAGCCCCAGCATTTT CASSYHSGGNQPQHF
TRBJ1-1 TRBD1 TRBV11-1 TGTGCCAGCAGCCCTACGGACAGGGTCACTGAAGCTTTCTTT CASSPTDRVTEAFF